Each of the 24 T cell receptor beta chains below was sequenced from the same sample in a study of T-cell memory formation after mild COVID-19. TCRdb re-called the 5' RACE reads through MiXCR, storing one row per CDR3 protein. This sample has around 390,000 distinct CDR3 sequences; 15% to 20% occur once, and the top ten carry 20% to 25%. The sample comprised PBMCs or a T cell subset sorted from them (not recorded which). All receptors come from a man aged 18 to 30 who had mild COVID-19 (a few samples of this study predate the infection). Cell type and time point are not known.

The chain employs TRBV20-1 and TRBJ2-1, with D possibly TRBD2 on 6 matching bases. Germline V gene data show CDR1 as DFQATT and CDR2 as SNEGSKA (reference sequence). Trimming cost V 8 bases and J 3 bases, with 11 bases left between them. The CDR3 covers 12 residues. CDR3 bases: TGCAGTACCCGGGGACTCTACAATGAGCAGTTCTTC. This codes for CSTRGLYNEQFF.

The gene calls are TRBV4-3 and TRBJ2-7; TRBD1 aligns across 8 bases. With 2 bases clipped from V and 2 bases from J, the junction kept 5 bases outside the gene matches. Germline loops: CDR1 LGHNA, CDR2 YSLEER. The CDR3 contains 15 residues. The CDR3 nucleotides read TGCGCCAGCAGCCAAACGGGACAGGAAACCTACGAGCAGTACTTC. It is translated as CASSQTGQETYEQYF.

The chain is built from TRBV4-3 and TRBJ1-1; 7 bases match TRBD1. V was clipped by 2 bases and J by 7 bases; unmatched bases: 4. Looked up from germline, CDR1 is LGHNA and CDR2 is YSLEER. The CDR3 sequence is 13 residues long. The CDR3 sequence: CASSQNRGYEAFF. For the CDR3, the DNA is TGCGCCAGCAGCCAAAACAGGGGATATGAAGCTTTCTTT.

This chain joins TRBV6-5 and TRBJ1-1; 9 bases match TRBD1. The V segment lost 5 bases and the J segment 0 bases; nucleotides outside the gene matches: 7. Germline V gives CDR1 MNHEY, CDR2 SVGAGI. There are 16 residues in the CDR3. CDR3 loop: CASSLETGGMNTEAFF. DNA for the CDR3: TGTGCCAGCAGTCTTGAGACAGGGGGAATGAACACTGAAGCTTTCTTT.

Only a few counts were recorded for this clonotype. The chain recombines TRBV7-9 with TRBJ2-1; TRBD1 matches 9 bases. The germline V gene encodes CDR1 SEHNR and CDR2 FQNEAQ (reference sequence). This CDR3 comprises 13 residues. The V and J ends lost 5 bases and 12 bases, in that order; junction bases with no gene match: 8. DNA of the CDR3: TGTGCCAGCAGCCTTGACAGGGGGGCACGGCAGTTCTTC. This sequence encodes CASSLDRGARQFF.

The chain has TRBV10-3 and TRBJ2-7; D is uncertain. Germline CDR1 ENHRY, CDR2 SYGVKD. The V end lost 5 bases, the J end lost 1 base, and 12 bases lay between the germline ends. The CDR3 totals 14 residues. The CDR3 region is CAISLADRSYEQYF. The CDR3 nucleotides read TGTGCCATCAGTCTCGCGGACCGGTCCTACGAGCAGTACTTC.

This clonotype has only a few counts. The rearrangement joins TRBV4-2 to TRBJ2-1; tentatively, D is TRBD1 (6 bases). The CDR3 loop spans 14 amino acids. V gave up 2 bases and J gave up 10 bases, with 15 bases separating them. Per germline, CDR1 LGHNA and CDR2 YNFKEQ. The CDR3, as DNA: TGTGCCAGCAGCCAACCGGACAGCTATTTAGAGCAGTTCTTC. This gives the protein CASSQPDSYLEQFF.

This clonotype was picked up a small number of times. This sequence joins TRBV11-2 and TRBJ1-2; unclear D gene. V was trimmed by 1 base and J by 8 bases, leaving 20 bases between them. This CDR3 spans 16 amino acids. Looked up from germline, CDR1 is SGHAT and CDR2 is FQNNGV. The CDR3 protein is CASSLVGQSLAKGYTF. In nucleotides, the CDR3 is TGTGCCAGCAGCTTAGTAGGTCAAAGTCTGGCGAAGGGCTACACCTTC.

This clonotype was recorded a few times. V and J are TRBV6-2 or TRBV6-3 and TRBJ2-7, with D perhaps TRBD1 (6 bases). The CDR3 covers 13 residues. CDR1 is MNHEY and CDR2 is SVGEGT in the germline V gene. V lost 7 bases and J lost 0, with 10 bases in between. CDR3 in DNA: TGTGCCAGCAACAAGGACAGCTCCTACGAGCAGTACGTC. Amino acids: CASNKDSSYEQYV.

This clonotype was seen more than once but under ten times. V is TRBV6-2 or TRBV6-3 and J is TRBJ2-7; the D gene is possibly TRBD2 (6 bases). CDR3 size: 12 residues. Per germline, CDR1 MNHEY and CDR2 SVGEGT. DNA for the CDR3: TGTGCTAGTGGCGGGGAGTCCTACGAGCAGTACGTC. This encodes CASGGESYEQYV.

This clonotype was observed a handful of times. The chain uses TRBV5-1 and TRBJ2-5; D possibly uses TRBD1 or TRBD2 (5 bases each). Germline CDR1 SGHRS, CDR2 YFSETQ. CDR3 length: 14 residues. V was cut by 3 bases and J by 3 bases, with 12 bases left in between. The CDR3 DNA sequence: TGCGCCAGCAGCTGGGGACCCGGCGAAGAGACCCAGTACTTC. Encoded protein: CASSWGPGEETQYF.

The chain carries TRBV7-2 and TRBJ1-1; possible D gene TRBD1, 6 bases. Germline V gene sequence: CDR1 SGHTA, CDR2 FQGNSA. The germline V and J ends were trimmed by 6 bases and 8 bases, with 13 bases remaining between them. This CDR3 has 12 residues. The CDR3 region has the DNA TGTGCCAGCAGGGAGACAGGCTTGGAAGCTTTCTTT. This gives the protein CASRETGLEAFF. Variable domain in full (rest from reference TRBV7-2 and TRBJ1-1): GAGVSQSPSNKVTEKGKDVELRCDPISGHTALYWYRQSLGQGLEFLIYFQGNSAPDKSGLPSDRFSAERTGGSVSTLTIQRTQQEDSAVYLCASRETGLEAFFGQGTRLTVV.

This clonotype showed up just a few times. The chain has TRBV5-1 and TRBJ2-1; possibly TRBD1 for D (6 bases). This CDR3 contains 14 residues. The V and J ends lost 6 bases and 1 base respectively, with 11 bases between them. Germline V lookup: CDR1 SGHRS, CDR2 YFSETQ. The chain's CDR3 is CASMRQASYNEQFF. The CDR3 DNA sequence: TGCGCCAGCATGCGACAGGCGTCCTACAATGAGCAGTTCTTC.

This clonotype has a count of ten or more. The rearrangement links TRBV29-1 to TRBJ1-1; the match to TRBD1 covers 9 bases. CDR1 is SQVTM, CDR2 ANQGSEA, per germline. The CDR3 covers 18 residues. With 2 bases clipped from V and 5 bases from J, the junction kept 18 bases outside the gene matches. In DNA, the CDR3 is TGCAGCGTTGAACCCCGCCGGACAGGGGCCTCGATAGGGACTGAAGCTTTCTTT. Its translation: CSVEPRRTGASIGTEAFF.

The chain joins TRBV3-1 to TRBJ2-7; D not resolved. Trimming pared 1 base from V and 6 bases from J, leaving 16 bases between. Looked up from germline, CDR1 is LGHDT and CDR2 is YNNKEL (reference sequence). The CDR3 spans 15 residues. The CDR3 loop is CASSQGSATMGEQYF. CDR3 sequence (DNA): TGTGCCAGCAGCCAAGGATCGGCCACCATGGGCGAGCAGTACTTC.

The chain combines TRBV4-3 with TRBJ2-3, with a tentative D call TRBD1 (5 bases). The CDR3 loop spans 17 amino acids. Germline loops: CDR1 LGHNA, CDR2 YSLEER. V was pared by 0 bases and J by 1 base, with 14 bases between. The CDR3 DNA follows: TGCGCCAGCAGCCAAGAGCTAAGTTCGACAGGCACAGATACGCAGTATTTT. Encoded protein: CASSQELSSTGTDTQYF.

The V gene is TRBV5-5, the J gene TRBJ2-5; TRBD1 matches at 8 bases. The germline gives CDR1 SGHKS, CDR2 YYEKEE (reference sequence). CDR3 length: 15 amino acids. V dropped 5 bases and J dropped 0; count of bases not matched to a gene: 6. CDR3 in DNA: TGTGCCAGCAGTCCGGGACAGGCTAACCAAGAGACCCAGTACTTC. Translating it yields CASSPGQANQETQYF.

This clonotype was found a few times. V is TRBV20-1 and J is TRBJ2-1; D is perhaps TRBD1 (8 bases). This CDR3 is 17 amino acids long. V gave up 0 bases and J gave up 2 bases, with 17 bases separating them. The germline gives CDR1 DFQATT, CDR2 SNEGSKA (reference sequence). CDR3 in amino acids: CSARDRGQGGPYNEQFF. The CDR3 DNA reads TGCAGTGCTAGAGATCGCGGACAGGGAGGGCCCTACAATGAGCAGTTCTTC.

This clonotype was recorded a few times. This CDR3 reads CASSYRGGLGYEQFF. CDR3 coding DNA: TGTGCCAGCAGTTACCGGGGGGGGCTTGGCTATGAGCAGTTCTTC. The V call is TRBV6-8, the J call TRBJ2-1; TRBD2 aligns across 8 bases. The CDR3 covers 15 residues. V shed 2 bases and J 8 bases; nucleotides not matched to a gene: 8. Germline V gives CDR1 MNHGY, CDR2 SAAAGT.

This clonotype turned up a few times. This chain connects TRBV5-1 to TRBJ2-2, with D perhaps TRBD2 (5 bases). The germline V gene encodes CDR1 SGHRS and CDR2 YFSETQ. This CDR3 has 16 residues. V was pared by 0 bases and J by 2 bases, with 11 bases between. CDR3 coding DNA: TGCGCCAGCAGCTTGGCCGGGGTCGGAAACACCGGGGAGCTGTTTTTT. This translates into CASSLAGVGNTGELFF.

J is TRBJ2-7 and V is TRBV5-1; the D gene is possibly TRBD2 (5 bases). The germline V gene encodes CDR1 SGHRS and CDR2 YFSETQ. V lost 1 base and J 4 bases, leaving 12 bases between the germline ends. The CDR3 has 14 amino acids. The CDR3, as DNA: TGCGCCAGCAGCTTGAGAGGGCCGGGGTACGAGCAGTACGTC. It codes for CASSLRGPGYEQYV.

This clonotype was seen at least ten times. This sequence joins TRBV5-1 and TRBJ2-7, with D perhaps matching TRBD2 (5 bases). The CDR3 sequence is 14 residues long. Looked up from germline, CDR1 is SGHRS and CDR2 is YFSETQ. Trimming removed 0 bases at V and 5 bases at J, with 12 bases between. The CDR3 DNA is TGCGCCAGCAGCTTGGGAGGGTATCTTGACGAGCAGTACTTC. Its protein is CASSLGGYLDEQYF.

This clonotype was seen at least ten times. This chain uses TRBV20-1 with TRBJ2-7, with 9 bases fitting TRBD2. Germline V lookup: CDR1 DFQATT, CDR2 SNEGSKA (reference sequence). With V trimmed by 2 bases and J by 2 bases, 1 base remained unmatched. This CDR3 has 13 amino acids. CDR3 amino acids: CSARPSGAYEQYV. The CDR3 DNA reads TGCAGTGCTAGACCTAGCGGGGCCTACGAGCAGTACGTC.

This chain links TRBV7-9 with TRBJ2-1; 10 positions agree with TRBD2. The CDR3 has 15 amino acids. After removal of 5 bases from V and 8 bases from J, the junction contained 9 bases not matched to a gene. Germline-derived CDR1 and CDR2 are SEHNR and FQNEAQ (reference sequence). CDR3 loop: CASSPKRGGTDEQFF. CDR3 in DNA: TGTGCCAGCAGCCCGAAGCGGGGGGGGACGGATGAGCAGTTCTTC.